Following are 22 T cell receptor beta chains from one sample sequenced in a study of T cell responses to AZD1222 COVID-19 vaccine. TCRdb's copy holds only in-frame clones and misses some; the assay was immunoSEQ multiplex PCR. The data contain 100,000 to 120,000 clones, around 90% of them seen just once; the ten biggest clones take up about 7.8%. The sequencing here drew on peripheral blood, taken on day 0 of AZD1222 vaccination. The receptors come from an adult in good health.

This clone was seen a handful of times. The rearrangement joins TRBV30 to TRBJ2-7, with D tentatively TRBD2 (7 bases). V was trimmed by 6 bases and J by 6 bases, leaving 24 bases between them. This CDR3 is built from 15 residues. Germline CDR1 and CDR2: GTSNPN and SVGIG (reference sequence). In DNA form, the CDR3 reads TGTGCCTGTTTTTCTGGGGAGGGGGGTAAACGCGAGCAGTACTTC. Its translation: CACFSGEGGKREQYF.

V and J are TRBV6-4 and TRBJ1-6, with unresolved D. The CDR3 length is 14 residues. Germline lookup yields CDR1 MRHNA and CDR2 SNTAGT. Trimming left V 2 bases short and J 7 bases short, with 9 bases between. The CDR3 DNA sequence: TGTGCCAGCAGTGACAGGGTCGGCAATTCACCCCTCCACTTT. This translates into CASSDRVGNSPLHF.

The CDR3 region has the DNA TGTGCCAGCAGCCGTACAGGATTCACTGAAGCTTTCTTT. It encodes CASSRTGFTEAFF. The chain is built from TRBV6-6 and TRBJ1-1; possibly TRBD1 for D (5 bases). CDR1 is MNHNY and CDR2 is SVGAGI in the germline V gene (reference sequence). Trimming stripped 6 bases from V and 4 bases from J, with 12 bases between. This CDR3 region has 13 residues.

The chain links TRBV28 to TRBJ1-1; D is uncertain. The CDR3 runs 13 residues. V was pared by 5 bases and J by 10 bases, with 17 bases between. CDR1 and CDR2 from the germline V gene are MDHEN and SYDVKM. The CDR3 DNA sequence: TGTGCCAGCAGTCCTCCCGAGGGTCGGCGAGCTTTCTTT. Encoded protein: CASSPPEGRRAFF.

The V call is TRBV6-1, the J call TRBJ1-4; D uncertain. The CDR3 is 14 residues long. Germline V gives CDR1 MNHNS, CDR2 SASEGT. The V end was cut by 3 bases, the J end by 2 bases, with 7 bases between. CDR3 in amino acids: CASSDGHTNEKLFF. The DNA of the CDR3 is TGTGCCAGCAGTGATGGGCATACTAATGAAAAACTGTTTTTT.

V usage is TRBV14 and J usage is TRBJ2-1; no definite D call. V was cut by 1 base and J by 8 bases, with 15 bases left in between. The CDR3 totals 15 residues. Germline CDR1 is SGHDN and CDR2 is FVKESK. CDR3 protein: CASSQARAGLDEQFF. CDR3 coding DNA: TGTGCCAGCAGCCAAGCTAGGGCCGGGTTGGATGAGCAGTTCTTC. The whole variable domain, filled in from reference TRBV14 and TRBJ2-1, reads EAGVTQFPSHSVIEKGQTVTLRCDPISGHDNLYWYRRVMGKEIKFLLHFVKESKQDESGMPNNRFLAERTGGTYSTLKVQPAELEDSGVYFCASSQARAGLDEQFFGPGTRLTVL.

The chain couples TRBV28 to TRBJ2-7; D is unresolved. Germline V CDR1 and CDR2: MDHEN, SYDVKM. V lost 7 bases to trimming and J lost 3 bases, with 10 bases between them. The CDR3 is made up of 12 amino acids. The DNA for the CDR3 is TGTGCCAGCAACCAAATAAACTACGAGCAGTACTTC. Amino acid sequence: CASNQINYEQYF.

The chain has TRBV5-1 and TRBJ2-5, with D possibly being TRBD1 or TRBD2 (5 bases each). Trimming took 0 bases from V and 2 from J, leaving 8 bases between them. The CDR3 has 14 residues. Germline lookup yields CDR1 SGHRS and CDR2 YFSETQ. Written as DNA, the CDR3 is TGCGCCAGCAGCTTGGGGGGGTTTCAAGAGACCCAGTACTTC. This translates into CASSLGGFQETQYF. Drawing the rest from reference TRBV5-1 and TRBJ2-5, the complete variable domain is KAGVTQTPRYLIKTRGQQVTLSCSPISGHRSVSWYQQTPGQGLQFLFEYFSETQRNKGNFPGRFSGRQFSNSRSEMNVSTLELGDSALYLCASSLGGFQETQYFGPGTRLLVL.

The chain links TRBV28 to TRBJ2-2, with 7 positions matching TRBD1. The germline CDR1 and CDR2 sequences are MDHEN and SYDVKM. The CDR3 covers 17 residues. The junction had 6 bases not matched to a gene; V was cut back by 2 bases and J by 0 bases. CDR3 bases: TGTGCCAGCAGTTTAGCTCCGGGACAGTCGAACACCGGGGAGCTGTTTTTT. Encoded protein: CASSLAPGQSNTGELFF.

This sequence joins TRBV10-3 and TRBJ2-7, with TRBD1 matching 8 bases. V gave up 5 bases and J gave up 4 bases; unmatched junction bases: 7. Germline loops: CDR1 ENHRY, CDR2 SYGVKD. The CDR3 extends over 14 amino acids. The CDR3, as DNA: TGTGCCATCAGTCAAGGACAGGGTAGATACGAGCAGTACTTC. It yields the protein CAISQGQGRYEQYF.

The rearrangement links TRBV4-1 to TRBJ2-1; D unresolved. The germline CDR1 and CDR2 sequences are MGHRA and YSYEKL. V was shortened by 1 base and J by 8 bases, with 6 bases between the two germline ends. The CDR3 length is 12 residues. The CDR3 nucleotides are TGCGCCAGCAGCCAAGCCGAACATGAGCAGTTCTTC. This codes for CASSQAEHEQFF.

CDR3 sequence (DNA): TGTGCCAGTAGTGACGACAGGGGGCGAACTAATTCACCCCTCCACTTT. Translation: CASSDDRGRTNSPLHF. This rearrangement joins TRBV19 to TRBJ1-6; 10 bases match TRBD1. CDR1 is LNHDA, CDR2 SQIVND, per germline (reference sequence). The CDR3 is 16 amino acids. Trimming at V came to 5 bases and at J to 6 bases, leaving 7 bases not matched to a gene.

This chain uses TRBV9 with TRBJ1-2, with 9 bases identical to TRBD1. The CDR3 runs 15 residues. Per the germline V gene, CDR1 is SGDLS and CDR2 is YYNGEE. V dropped 1 base and J dropped 8; count of bases not matched to a gene: 9. CDR3 in amino acids: CASSVWWTGEYGYTF. The CDR3, as DNA: TGTGCCAGCAGCGTATGGTGGACAGGGGAATACGGCTACACCTTC.

This clone was recorded only once. This chain links TRBV21-1 with TRBJ2-7. TRBV21-1 is a documented pseudogene. This CDR3 contains 14 residues. CDR3 in amino acids: CASSKGKVGYEQYF. The CDR3 DNA follows: TGTGCCAGCAGCAAAGGCAAAGTAGGGTACGAGCAGTACTTC.

The gene calls are TRBV30 and TRBJ2-1, with TRBD2 identical over 10 bases. The CDR3 extends over 16 amino acids. The trim removed 2 bases at V and 9 bases at J, leaving 13 bases unmatched. CDR1 is GTSNPN, CDR2 SVGIG, per germline (reference sequence). The CDR3 DNA reads TGTGCCTGGAGTCACTGGGAGCGGGGGGGTAGGCGTGAGCAGTTCTTC. Its translation is CAWSHWERGGRREQFF.

The CDR3 DNA follows: TGTGCCAGCAGTGAAGTTCCGGGTCTCTCTGCCGAGCAGTACTTC. It yields the protein CASSEVPGLSAEQYF. This rearrangement joins TRBV2 to TRBJ2-7; D unclear. Trimming left V 1 base short and J 6 bases short, with 16 bases between. In germline, CDR1 is SNHLY, CDR2 FYNNEI. This CDR3 contains 15 residues.

The rearrangement joins TRBV27 to TRBJ1-2, with TRBD1 identical over 11 bases. The CDR3 spans 15 residues. CDR1 MNHEY and CDR2 SMNVEV come from the germline V gene (reference sequence). V was pared by 4 bases and J by 4 bases, with 5 bases of the junction left unmatched. CDR3 amino acids: CASSSRDRGSYGYTF. CDR3 coding DNA: TGTGCCAGCAGTTCCCGGGACAGGGGGTCCTATGGCTACACCTTC.

This clone was seen a few times. Here the CDR3 DNA reads TGTGCCATCGACCGGGACAGGGGGAAGTCAGCTTTCTTT. This codes for CAIDRDRGKSAFF. This sequence joins TRBV12-3 or TRBV12-4 and TRBJ1-1; 11 positions match TRBD1. With V trimmed by 10 bases and J by 10 bases, 11 bases remained unmatched. CDR3 length: 13 residues.

The chain uses TRBV6-5 and TRBJ1-1; D perhaps matches TRBD1 (6 bases). Trimming shortened V by 6 bases and J by 6 bases, and 14 bases separated the two germline ends. The germline CDR1 and CDR2 sequences are MNHEY and SVGAGI. This CDR3 has 13 amino acids. CDR3 loop: CASRTGTPSEAFF. CDR3 nucleotides: TGTGCCAGCAGAACAGGGACCCCCTCTGAAGCTTTCTTT.

V and J are TRBV14 and TRBJ1-1; no clear D gene. The CDR3 covers 13 residues. Trimming removed 4 bases at V and 5 bases at J, with 11 bases between. The germline V gene encodes CDR1 SGHDN and CDR2 FVKESK. This CDR3 is CASSRTVETEAFF. The CDR3, as DNA: TGTGCCAGCAGCCGGACCGTGGAAACTGAAGCTTTCTTT.

This chain joins TRBV3-1 (or the pseudogene TRBV3-2) and TRBJ1-5; 7 nucleotides agree with TRBD1. CDR3 size: 16 residues. J lost 9 bases, V lost 3 bases, and 14 bases had no gene match. The germline gives CDR1 LGHDT, CDR2 YNNKEL (reference sequence). The DNA for the CDR3 is TGTGCCAGCAGCCATGGGAATGGGGACAGATTGATGCCCCAGCATTTT. It translates to CASSHGNGDRLMPQHF.

The chain combines TRBV2 with TRBJ2-5; D perhaps matches TRBD2 (7 bases). The CDR3 is 12 amino acids. Trimming took 5 bases from V and 4 from J, leaving 8 bases between them. Germline V gives CDR1 SNHLY, CDR2 FYNNEI. The CDR3 bases are TGTGCCAGCAGTAGGGGGGGAGAGACCCAGTACTTC. It specifies CASSRGGETQYF.